This T cell receptor (beta chain) was found in a study of shared clonotypes between healthy human individuals. Broader study findings: Among donors, sharing of clonotypes was expected to be affected by sequencing depth.

Germline values: CDR1 SGHRS, CDR2 YFSETQ. The V and J ends lost 0 bases and 6 bases respectively, with 8 bases between them. The CDR3 runs 13 residues. Clones were sequenced by immunoSEQ multiplex PCR, and TCRdb holds only the in-frame ones, with some missing. The sample has about 2.4 million clones, approximately 93% seen once; the top ten hold around 0.4%. A word on this clone: The antigen remains undetermined.

The source is a man aged 18-30 years in good health. Some clones in this sample may be carry-over from other donors' samples. V usage is TRBV5-1 and J usage is TRBJ2-3, with no clear D. The specimen sequenced was naive CD4+ T cells from PBMCs. Specified subset: CD45RA+ positively selected. The CDR3 region is CASSLGPGDTQYF. The CDR3 nucleotides are TGCGCCAGCAGCTTGGGGCCTGGGGATACGCAGTATTTT.